The rows below give T cell receptor beta chains drawn from one sample of a study of T-cell reconstitution after alpha-beta-depleted transplantation in children. TCRdb analysed the PCR reads with MiXCR anew, one entry per CDR3 protein. The sample comprises about 210,000 distinct CDR3 sequences, roughly a sixth of which are singletons, and around 45% rests with the top ten. Material: PBMCs, mostly from graft donor cells, obtained 360 days after TCRalphabeta/CD19-depleted stem cell transplant. Source of these receptors: a male patient aged 2-9 years who had a stem cell transplant for acute lymphoblastic leukemia, so the T cells may come from the graft donor. The CDR3 runs from the conserved cysteine through the conserved F or W. The D gene is left open where the match is weak. Size tells how often a clone was seen (once, few, many) or the class of an expanded clone, and some rows leave it out.

few,NA,TRBJ2-1,TRBV4-1,TGCGCCAGCAGCCAAGATCGAGTGTTCTTC,CASSQDRVFF
few,NA,TRBJ2-3,TRBV4-3,TGCGCCAGCAGCCAAGATTTCGCAGATACGCAGTATTTT,CASSQDFADTQYF
NA,NA,TRBJ2-5,TRBV10-2,TGCGCCAGCAGTGAGTCTAAGTTCTTGCAAGAGACCCAGTACTTC,CASSESKFLQETQYF
NA,NA,TRBJ2-7,TRBV20-1,TGCAGTGCGAGCCCGGACAGAGATTACGAGCAGTACTTC,CSASPDRDYEQYF
few,TRBD1,TRBJ2-1,TRBV6-2/TRBV6-3,TGTGCCAGCAGTCCGACGACAGGGGGGAACTCCTACAATGAGCAGTTCTTC,CASSPTTGGNSYNEQFF
few,NA,TRBJ2-1,TRBV24-1,TGTGCCACCAGTGATTTGCGGTCCAATGAGCAGTTCTTC,CATSDLRSNEQFF
NA,TRBD1,TRBJ2-6,TRBV28,TGTGCCAGCAGCAGGGACAGGGGGCTTTCTGGGGCCAACGTCCTGACTTTC,CASSRDRGLSGANVLTF
few,TRBD1,TRBJ1-2,TRBV5-1,TGCGCCAGCAGCTTAACAGGGGACTATGGCTACACCTTC,CASSLTGDYGYTF
many,TRBD2,TRBJ2-1,TRBV20-1,TGCAGTGCTAGTTTTCCTAGCGGGAGGGTCTTTGGTGAGCAGTTCTTC,CSASFPSGRVFGEQFF
NA,NA,TRBJ2-5,TRBV4-3,TGCGCCAGCAGCCAAGAATGGGGTTTGACGGGGGAGACCCAGTACTTC,CASSQEWGLTGETQYF
many,TRBD2,TRBJ2-7,TRBV25-1,TGTGCCAGCAGAAGCATGGCGGGAGGGCCAAGTGAGCAGTACTTC,CASRSMAGGPSEQYF
NA,TRBD1,TRBJ1-2,TRBV10-3,TGTGCCATCAGTACTACAGGGGGCCCGGATGGCTACACCTTC,CAISTTGGPDGYTF
NA,TRBD1,TRBJ2-3,TRBV20-1,TGCAGTGCTAGAGGTCGAGGGACAGGCACAGATACGCAGTATTTT,CSARGRGTGTDTQYF
few,TRBD1,TRBJ1-2,TRBV29-1,TGCAGCGTTGAAACTCGAGGACAGGGTGGTGGCTACACCTTC,CSVETRGQGGGYTF